This T cell receptor beta chain was captured in a study of cytomegalovirus exposure and HLA in healthy donors. The PCR used 60 Vbeta and 13 Jbeta primers. Clones were read by immunoSEQ multiplex PCR, and TCRdb kept only the in-frame ones, dropping some. Seen here are around 100,000 clones, 81% observed once, and the top ten hold roughly 4%. General study findings and limits: Per a later analysis, about 15,000 TCR beta sequences showed association with HLA alleles at 0.05 false discovery rate. The HLA-A and HLA-B alleles of most subjects were reportedly predicted accurately from TCR beta sequences. Roughly uniform sequencing depth across donors was assumed, possibly incorrectly.

This CDR3 has 15 residues. The V end was cut by 6 bases, the J end by 4 bases, with 18 bases between. The germline CDR1 and CDR2 sequences are MDHEN and SYDVKM. A few counts support this clone. The antigen remains undetermined. The receptor's source is a woman aged 70 to 79 in good health and CMV-seropositive. The J gene is TRBJ1-2, the V gene TRBV28, with no clear D. Material for sequencing was PBMCs. This CDR3 is CASREVKHPPYGYTF. CDR3 bases: TGTGCCAGCAGGGAGGTTAAACATCCTCCCTATGGCTACACCTTC.